This entry lists 9 T cell receptor beta chains sequenced from one sample in a study of cytomegalovirus exposure and HLA in healthy donors. It was with 60 Vbeta and 13 Jbeta primers that the PCR ran. Measured with immunoSEQ multiplex PCR; TCRdb has only the in-frame clones, and not every one. The sample shows roughly 120,000 clones, around 66% of them seen only once. The specimen sequenced was PBMCs. The receptors originated from a young man in good health and CMV-seropositive.

This clone came up a few times. The rearrangement joins TRBV4-2 to TRBJ2-5; 8 positions match TRBD2. V lost 1 base, J lost 2 bases, and 6 bases stayed unmatched. Germline CDR1 and CDR2: LGHNA and YNFKEQ. There are 16 residues in the CDR3. CDR3 amino acids: CASSQAIAGIQETQYF. DNA for the CDR3: TGTGCCAGCAGCCAAGCGATAGCGGGGATACAAGAGACCCAGTACTTC.

The J gene is TRBJ1-2, the V gene TRBV5-1, with 7 bases aligning to TRBD1. The CDR3 runs to 12 residues. Looked up from germline, CDR1 is SGHRS and CDR2 is YFSETQ. Trimming took 4 bases from V and 4 from J; bases not matched to a gene: 1. The CDR3: CASSRDSYGYTF. Here the CDR3 DNA reads TGCGCCAGCAGCCGGGACAGCTATGGCTACACCTTC.

The chain has TRBV28 and TRBJ1-2, with TRBD1 matching 8 bases. The CDR3 loop spans 15 amino acids. Trimming removed 1 base from V and 4 bases from J; junction bases left unmatched: 5. Per the germline V gene, CDR1 is MDHEN and CDR2 is SYDVKM. For the CDR3, the DNA is TGTGCCAGCAGTTTATCTAGGACAGGGACCTATGGCTACACCTTC. Translated: CASSLSRTGTYGYTF.

V is TRBV5-1 and J is TRBJ1-6; TRBD1 agrees at 8 bases. The germline V gene has CDR1 SGHRS and CDR2 YFSETQ. This CDR3 has 18 residues. Trimming removed 4 bases from V and 0 bases from J; junction bases left unmatched: 9. The CDR3 bases are TGCGCCAGCAGCCGAGCGACAGGGGTGAGCTCCTATAATTCACCCCTCCACTTT. It codes for CASSRATGVSSYNSPLHF.

This sequence joins TRBV6-5 and TRBJ2-3; the match to TRBD1 covers 9 bases. J was trimmed by 5 bases and V by 0 bases; bases with no gene match: 6. This CDR3 contains 16 residues. CDR1 is MNHEY and CDR2 is SVGAGI in the germline V gene. The CDR3 reads CASSYSWDRERDTQYF. DNA for the CDR3: TGTGCCAGCAGTTACTCCTGGGACAGGGAAAGAGATACGCAGTATTTT.

This rearrangement joins TRBV5-1 to TRBJ2-1; perhaps TRBD2 as D (7 bases). The CDR3 loop spans 15 amino acids. Trimming left V 2 bases short and J 4 bases short, with 13 bases between. CDR1 and CDR2 (germline): SGHRS, YFSETQ. CDR3 sequence (DNA): TGCGCCAGCAGCTTCGACGGGGGGCTTTACAATGAGCAGTTCTTC. The encoded protein is CASSFDGGLYNEQFF.

The sample holds a few counts of this clone. The CDR3 is CAISESIGRAEQPLHF. Written as DNA, the CDR3 is TGTGCCATCAGTGAGTCCATCGGCAGGGCAGAGCAACCCCTCCACTTT. The chain links TRBV10-3 to TRBJ1-6, with D maybe TRBD1 (5 bases). The length of the CDR3 is 16 residues. The germline V gene has CDR1 ENHRY and CDR2 SYGVKD. V dropped 0 bases and J dropped 12 bases, with 18 bases sitting between them.

V is TRBV6-1 and J is TRBJ2-7; D is perhaps TRBD1 (6 bases). Germline CDR1 is MNHNS and CDR2 is SASEGT. Trimming left V 7 bases short and J 0 bases short, with 13 bases between. The CDR3 extends over 14 amino acids. The CDR3 region has the DNA TGTGCCAGCACCAGGGGCGAGAGCTCCTACGAGCAGTACTTC. Encoded protein: CASTRGESSYEQYF.

This clone was seen only a few times. The chain links TRBV6-1 to TRBJ2-3, with 7 bases matching TRBD1. Looked up from germline, CDR1 is MNHNS and CDR2 is SASEGT. The CDR3 has 14 residues. Trimming cost V 3 bases and J 4 bases; bases outside gene matches: 4. CDR3 sequence: CASSDRGSADTQYF. CDR3 nucleotide sequence: TGTGCCAGCAGTGACAGGGGGTCGGCAGATACGCAGTATTTT.